This is a list of T cell receptor beta chains from one sample in a study of T cell responses to AZD1222 COVID-19 vaccine. Profiled with immunoSEQ multiplex PCR; TCRdb holds only in-frame clones, not every one. The repertoire holds roughly 80,000 clones, with approximately 91% as singletons. The sequenced sample was peripheral blood, obtained on day 0 of MenACWY control vaccination. Receptors originate from an adult in good health. Both conserved end residues are part of each CDR3. D genes are given only for firm matches. Expanded clones are given a class, and other clones once, few, many or no size at all.

D gene: NA
V gene: TRBV28
clone size: NA
J gene: TRBJ1-2
CDR3 protein: CASSFPLNYGYTF
CDR3 DNA: TGTGCCAGCAGTTTCCCGTTAAACTATGGCTACACCTTC

D gene: NA
V gene: TRBV9
clone size: NA
J gene: TRBJ2-7
CDR3 protein: CASSAGQIAYEQYF
CDR3 DNA: TGTGCCAGCAGCGCCGGACAGATTGCCTACGAGCAGTACTTC

D gene: NA
V gene: TRBV30
clone size: NA
J gene: TRBJ1-1
CDR3 protein: CAWSEAAGVNTEAFF
CDR3 DNA: TGTGCCTGGAGTGAGGCAGCCGGGGTGAACACTGAAGCTTTCTTT

D gene: TRBD2
V gene: TRBV7-2
clone size: NA
J gene: TRBJ2-5
CDR3 protein: CASSLGGGALETQYF
CDR3 DNA: TGTGCCAGCAGCTTAGGCGGGGGGGCCTTAGAGACCCAGTACTTC

D gene: NA
V gene: TRBV29-1
clone size: NA
J gene: TRBJ2-3
CDR3 protein: CSVGSGASTDTQYF
CDR3 DNA: TGCAGCGTCGGTAGCGGCGCTAGCACAGATACGCAGTATTTT

D gene: TRBD1
V gene: TRBV15
clone size: few
J gene: TRBJ1-5
CDR3 protein: CATSGLDRGRQPQHF
CDR3 DNA: TGTGCCACCAGCGGGCTCGACAGGGGGCGTCAGCCCCAGCATTTT

D gene: NA
V gene: TRBV18
clone size: NA
J gene: TRBJ2-3
CDR3 protein: CASSPGPPDTQYF
CDR3 DNA: TGTGCCAGCTCACCAGGACCGCCGGATACGCAGTATTTT

D gene: TRBD1
V gene: TRBV10-3
clone size: NA
J gene: TRBJ2-1
CDR3 protein: CAISGSGGGSDEQFF
CDR3 DNA: TGTGCCATCAGTGGATCAGGGGGTGGTAGCGATGAGCAGTTCTTC

D gene: NA
V gene: TRBV19
clone size: NA
J gene: TRBJ1-6
CDR3 protein: CASSIPPYGSALSPLHF
CDR3 DNA: TGTGCCAGTAGTATACCGCCATACGGATCCGCCCTCTCACCCCTCCACTTT

D gene: NA
V gene: TRBV5-1
clone size: NA
J gene: TRBJ1-5
CDR3 protein: CASSPVPGTSNQPQHF
CDR3 DNA: TGCGCCAGCAGCCCGGTACCAGGAACTAGCAATCAGCCCCAGCATTTT

D gene: NA
V gene: TRBV30
clone size: NA
J gene: TRBJ1-5
CDR3 protein: CAWGLMGGNQPQHF
CDR3 DNA: TGTGCCTGGGGGCTAATGGGGGGCAATCAGCCCCAGCATTTT

D gene: TRBD1
V gene: TRBV3-1/TRBV3-2
clone size: NA
J gene: TRBJ1-6
CDR3 protein: CASSRRMGQLSHF
CDR3 DNA: TGTGCCAGCAGCCGCCGGATGGGACAGCTTTCTCACTTT

D gene: NA
V gene: TRBV5-6
clone size: NA
J gene: TRBJ1-3
CDR3 protein: CASSSNGNTIYF
CDR3 DNA: TGTGCCAGCAGCTCAAATGGAAACACCATATATTTT

D gene: NA
V gene: TRBV9
clone size: NA
J gene: TRBJ2-3
CDR3 protein: CASSVVSLGTQYF
CDR3 DNA: TGTGCCAGCAGCGTAGTTTCTCTGGGTACGCAGTATTTT

D gene: NA
V gene: TRBV30
clone size: NA
J gene: TRBJ2-3
CDR3 protein: CAWSVNSPADTQYF
CDR3 DNA: TGTGCCTGGAGTGTTAACAGCCCTGCAGATACGCAGTATTTT

D gene: NA
V gene: TRBV6-4
clone size: once
J gene: TRBJ1-5
CDR3 protein: CASSVNSNQPQHF
CDR3 DNA: TGTGCCAGCAGTGTTAATAGCAATCAGCCCCAGCATTTT

D gene: NA
V gene: TRBV6-2/TRBV6-3
clone size: NA
J gene: TRBJ1-5
CDR3 protein: CASSYGRIGNQPQHF
CDR3 DNA: TGTGCCAGCAGTTACGGGAGGATCGGCAATCAGCCCCAGCATTTT

D gene: NA
V gene: TRBV27
clone size: NA
J gene: TRBJ1-2
CDR3 protein: CASSSYLRGSQDSNYGYTF
CDR3 DNA: TGTGCCAGCAGTTCATATCTAAGGGGGAGTCAGGACTCTAACTATGGCTACACCTTC

D gene: NA
V gene: TRBV5-8
clone size: NA
J gene: TRBJ1-5
CDR3 protein: CASSSTGVVSNQPQHF
CDR3 DNA: TGTGCCAGCAGCTCCACTGGGGTAGTGAGCAATCAGCCCCAGCATTTT

D gene: TRBD2
V gene: TRBV11-2
clone size: NA
J gene: TRBJ2-7
CDR3 protein: CASSLFGLAGGRNEQYF
CDR3 DNA: TGTGCCAGCAGCTTGTTCGGACTAGCGGGGGGCAGGAACGAGCAGTACTTC

D gene: TRBD1
V gene: TRBV19
clone size: NA
J gene: TRBJ1-6
CDR3 protein: CASSSTGARNSPLHF
CDR3 DNA: TGTGCCAGTAGTAGTACAGGGGCGCGGAATTCACCCCTCCACTTT

D gene: NA
V gene: TRBV19
clone size: NA
J gene: TRBJ1-6
CDR3 protein: CASSIDSSTPLHF
CDR3 DNA: TGTGCCAGTAGTATAGATTCAAGTACACCCCTCCACTTT

D gene: NA
V gene: TRBV6-5
clone size: NA
J gene: TRBJ1-3
CDR3 protein: CASSYVAAPGGPIYF
CDR3 DNA: TGTGCCAGCAGTTACGTGGCCGCTCCCGGCGGGCCCATATATTTT

D gene: NA
V gene: TRBV6-5
clone size: NA
J gene: TRBJ2-1
CDR3 protein: CASSWEIYNEQFF
CDR3 DNA: TGTGCCAGCAGCTGGGAGATCTACAATGAGCAGTTCTTC

D gene: TRBD1
V gene: TRBV6-6
clone size: NA
J gene: TRBJ1-2
CDR3 protein: CASRSGTGGYGYTF
CDR3 DNA: TGTGCCAGCAGGTCCGGGACAGGGGGTTATGGCTACACCTTC

D gene: TRBD2
V gene: TRBV5-4
clone size: once
J gene: TRBJ2-7
CDR3 protein: CASSQTSGGRHEQYF
CDR3 DNA: TGTGCCAGCAGCCAGACTAGCGGGGGACGGCACGAGCAGTACTTC

D gene: NA
V gene: TRBV10-3
clone size: NA
J gene: TRBJ2-1
CDR3 protein: CAIREVGFEGDEQFF
CDR3 DNA: TGTGCCATCAGGGAGGTGGGATTCGAGGGAGATGAGCAGTTCTTC

D gene: NA
V gene: TRBV20-1
clone size: NA
J gene: TRBJ1-1
CDR3 protein: CSASRQPNTEAFF
CDR3 DNA: TGCAGTGCTAGTCGACAGCCGAACACTGAAGCTTTCTTT